These 3 T cell receptor beta chains were all obtained from the same sample, sequenced in a study of blood T cell repertoires in COVID-19. Profiling relied on immunoSEQ multiplex PCR, and the TCRdb table lists in-frame clones only, not all of them. The profile shows roughly 70,000 clones, about 87% of them singletons. The source material was peripheral blood. The receptor set was obtained from a woman of 80 years or more with active COVID-19.

The chain is built from TRBV30 and TRBJ1-2; the D gene is possibly TRBD1 (5 bases). Germline CDR1 GTSNPN, CDR2 SVGIG (reference sequence). This CDR3 is 13 amino acids long. Trimming shortened V by 2 bases and J by 2 bases, and 9 bases separated the two germline ends. The CDR3 DNA reads as TGTGCCTGGAGTCGGGGGGAAAACTATGGCTACACCTTC. It encodes CAWSRGENYGYTF. Using reference TRBV30 and TRBJ1-2 for the parts outside the CDR3, the full variable domain is SQTIHQWPATLVQPVGSPLSLECTVEGTSNPNLYWYRQAAGRGLQLLFYSVGIGQISSEVPQNLSASRPQDRQFILSSKKLLLSDSGFYLCAWSRGENYGYTFGSGTRLTVV.

The rearrangement uses TRBV6-2 or TRBV6-3 and TRBJ2-7; 8 nucleotides align to TRBD2. The length of the CDR3 is 17 residues. From germline, CDR1 is MNHEY and CDR2 SVGEGT. J lost 2 bases, V lost 0 bases, and 9 bases had no gene match. The CDR3 is CASSYSRTSGATYEQYF. The CDR3 DNA is TGTGCCAGCAGTTACTCTCGAACTAGCGGCGCTACCTACGAGCAGTACTTC.

This chain joins TRBV11-3 and TRBJ2-1, with 10 bases matching TRBD2. V trimming: 6 bases; J trimming: 3 bases; junction bases outside the gene matches: 8. The CDR3 covers 16 residues. Germline CDR1 is SGHNT and CDR2 is YENEEA. The DNA for the CDR3 is TGTGCCAGCAGTCCAGGGACTAGCGCTAACTACAATGAGCAGTTCTTC. Residues: CASSPGTSANYNEQFF.